This entry lists 27 T cell receptor beta chains sequenced from one sample in a study of lymphopenia after photon versus proton radiotherapy. The table came from immunoSEQ multiplex PCR; TCRdb's copy has only in-frame clones and leaves some out. The sample has roughly 58,000 clones, about nine tenths seen once. The source was peripheral blood, collected from a patient treated with proton-based radiotherapy. The receptors stem from a man older than 75 with esophageal cancer.

The genes are TRBV9 and TRBJ2-5, with 14 bases fitting TRBD2. CDR1 and CDR2 from the germline V gene are SGDLS and YYNGEE. The CDR3 loop spans 18 amino acids. The J segment lost 7 bases and the V segment lost 4 bases, leaving 15 bases of the junction unmatched. CDR3 loop: CASSPHPTSGRGTGTQYF. CDR3 sequence (DNA): TGTGCCAGCAGCCCCCACCCGACTAGCGGGAGGGGGACGGGGACCCAGTACTTC.

The CDR3 reads CASSLARANTEAFF. The CDR3 DNA sequence: TGTGCCAGCAGCTTAGCGCGGGCTAACACTGAAGCTTTCTTT. V and J are TRBV7-2 and TRBJ1-1; D unclear. Trimming left V 0 bases short and J 2 bases short, with 7 bases between. In germline, CDR1 is SGHTA, CDR2 FQGNSA. The CDR3 has 14 amino acids.

The chain recombines TRBV15 with TRBJ1-2; 10 bases are shared with TRBD1. V lost 0 bases and J lost 8; bases outside the gene matches: 12. CDR3 length: 17 residues. Germline values: CDR1 LNHNV, CDR2 YYDKDF (reference sequence). The CDR3 DNA follows: TGTGCCACCAGCAGAGATCAGGCCGGGACAGGGGATGGCGGCTACACCTTC. Residues: CATSRDQAGTGDGGYTF.

The chain employs TRBV27 and TRBJ2-1; D ambiguous. Germline V gene lookup returns CDR1 MNHEY and CDR2 SMNVEV (reference sequence). Trimming removed 1 base from V and 6 bases from J, with 7 bases in between. The CDR3 runs to 13 residues. The CDR3 DNA is TGTGCCAGCAGTTTATTTCCCCCCAATGAGCAGTTCTTC. Translation: CASSLFPPNEQFF.

This chain connects TRBV7-8 to TRBJ1-1; tentatively, D is TRBD1 (5 bases). The germline V gene encodes CDR1 SGHVS and CDR2 FQNEAQ. The V end lost 5 bases, the J end lost 1 base, and 11 bases lay between the germline ends. This CDR3 is built from 14 residues. CDR3 DNA sequence: TGTGCCAGCAGCATCGACAGAGGGAACACTGAAGCTTTCTTT. It encodes CASSIDRGNTEAFF.

The chain employs TRBV5-5 and TRBJ1-2; a weak D match, TRBD1 (6 bases). Germline V gives CDR1 SGHKS, CDR2 YYEKEE (reference sequence). The CDR3 sequence is 13 residues long. V lost 3 bases, J lost 3 bases, and 9 bases lay in between. In DNA, the CDR3 is TGTGCCAGCAGCTCGGGGGGCGACTATGGCTACACCTTC. It translates to CASSSGGDYGYTF. Complete variable domain (other parts from reference TRBV5-5 and TRBJ1-2): DAGVTQSPTHLIKTRGQQVTLRCSPISGHKSVSWYQQVLGQGPQFIFQYYEKEERGRGNFPDRFSARQFPNYSSELNVNALLLGDSALYLCASSSGGDYGYTFGSGTRLTVV.

The chain has TRBV28 and TRBJ1-4; D not certain. With 3 bases removed from V and 4 bases from J, the gap between germline ends came to 12 bases. Looked up from germline, CDR1 is MDHEN and CDR2 is SYDVKM. The CDR3 is made up of 15 amino acids. The CDR3 loop reads CASSFQAMINEKLFF. In DNA form, the CDR3 reads TGTGCCAGCAGTTTTCAGGCAATGATTAATGAAAAACTGTTTTTT.

The chain combines TRBV7-2 with TRBJ2-3; 9 positions match TRBD1. This CDR3 is built from 14 residues. V lost 4 bases to trimming and J lost 4 bases; unmatched junction nucleotides: 3. The germline gives CDR1 SGHTA, CDR2 FQGNSA. CDR3 residues: CASSSGQGADTQYF. Written as DNA, the CDR3 is TGTGCCAGCAGCTCGGGACAGGGTGCAGATACGCAGTATTTT. Full variable domain (missing parts from reference TRBV7-2 and TRBJ2-3): GAGVSQSPSNKVTEKGKDVELRCDPISGHTALYWYRQSLGQGLEFLIYFQGNSAPDKSGLPSDRFSAERTGGSVSTLTIQRTQQEDSAVYLCASSSGQGADTQYFGPGTRLTVL.

This clone was counted between two and nine times. V usage is TRBV2 and J usage is TRBJ2-7, with 7 bases identical to TRBD2. V shed 8 bases, J shed 6 bases, and the junction held 13 bases outside the gene matches. Germline CDR1 and CDR2: SNHLY and FYNNEI. This CDR3 comprises 14 residues. The CDR3 DNA sequence: TGTGCCAGCCGGTCCCGGGAGGAAGTCGGCGAGCAGTACTTC. As protein: CASRSREEVGEQYF.

A note on this clone: Its ends do not fully match the called genes, so a read error is possible. Distinct nucleotide sequences in the sample also encode this CDR3. The chain recombines TRBV6-5 with TRBJ1-1; D is uncertain. The CDR3 consists of 15 residues. Per the germline V gene, CDR1 is MNHEY and CDR2 is SVGAGI. CDR3 nucleotide sequence: TGTGCCAGTAGTTACTCGACAAGATCCAACACTGAAGCTTTCTTT. Protein product: CASSYSTRSNTEAFF.

The rearrangement links TRBV15 to TRBJ1-1; possibly TRBD1 for D (5 bases). V was clipped by 0 bases and J by 6 bases, with 17 bases between them. Germline CDR1 and CDR2: LNHNV and YYDKDF (reference sequence). This CDR3 is 16 amino acids long. In nucleotides, the CDR3 is TGTGCCACCAGCAGAGACGACAGTTTTGGTTACGCTGAAGCTTTCTTT. Translating gives CATSRDDSFGYAEAFF.

This chain joins TRBV7-9 and TRBJ2-1; the match to TRBD2 covers 10 bases. Germline V gene sequence: CDR1 SEHNR, CDR2 FQNEAQ (reference sequence). CDR3 length equals 19 residues. V gave up 5 bases and J gave up 4 bases; unmatched junction bases: 17. The CDR3 region has the DNA TGTGCCAGCAGCATACCGAAGGGAGCCGGGACTAGCGTGTACAATGAGCAGTTCTTC. Translation: CASSIPKGAGTSVYNEQFF.

The CDR3 is CASSEAGRAGGYTF. The DNA for the CDR3 is TGTGCCAGCAGTGAAGCAGGGCGGGCAGGGGGCTACACCTTC. The V gene is TRBV6-1, the J gene TRBJ1-2; maybe TRBD1 (5 bases). The CDR3 totals 14 residues. Germline CDR1 is MNHNS and CDR2 is SASEGT. V was trimmed by 0 bases and J by 8 bases, leaving 13 bases between them.

The CDR3 here is CASSPTGTLRGYTF. DNA of the CDR3: TGTGCCAGCAGTCCTACGGGGACCCTTAGGGGCTACACCTTC. The genes are TRBV6-6 and TRBJ1-2; a weak D match, TRBD1 (5 bases). This CDR3 is 14 amino acids long. Germline CDR1 is MNHNY and CDR2 is SVGAGI (reference sequence). The V and J ends lost 5 bases and 8 bases respectively, with 18 bases between them.

The chain uses TRBV25-1 and TRBJ1-3; D might be TRBD1 (6 bases). CDR3 length: 17 amino acids. The germline CDR1 and CDR2 sequences are MGHDK and SYGVNS. V shed 1 base and J shed 2 bases, with 15 bases lying between them. CDR3 sequence (DNA): TGTGCCAGCAGTGAATGGGGGCAGGGGAGAGCTGGAAACACCATATATTTT. It specifies CASSEWGQGRAGNTIYF. Drawing the rest from reference TRBV25-1 and TRBJ1-3, the complete variable domain is EADIYQTPRYLVIGTGKKITLECSQTMGHDKMYWYQQDPGMELHLIHYSYGVNSTEKGDLSSESTVSRIRTEHFPLTLESARPSHTSQYLCASSEWGQGRAGNTIYFGEGSWLTVV.

This chain uses TRBV7-2 with TRBJ2-7; D possibly corresponds to TRBD2 (5 bases). Germline V gene sequence: CDR1 SGHTA, CDR2 FQGNSA. The germline V and J ends were trimmed by 5 bases and 7 bases, with 15 bases remaining between them. There are 13 residues in the CDR3. CDR3 protein: CASSPNGRGEQYF. The CDR3 region has the DNA TGTGCCAGCAGCCCGAACGGTCGGGGAGAGCAGTACTTC.

The chain couples TRBV7-8 to TRBJ2-1; 10 bases are a match to TRBD2. Germline CDR1 SGHVS, CDR2 FQNEAQ. The CDR3 sequence is 19 residues long. V was pared by 4 bases and J by 7 bases, with 19 bases of the junction left unmatched. CDR3 in amino acids: CASSSPGLAGDRRLNEQFF. The CDR3 nucleotides read TGTGCCAGCAGCTCACCGGGCCTAGCGGGAGATCGTCGTTTGAATGAGCAGTTCTTC.

V gene TRBV5-5 combines with J gene TRBJ1-1; 8 bases align to TRBD1. CDR1 is SGHKS, CDR2 YYEKEE, per germline (reference sequence). After removal of 3 bases from V and 2 bases from J, the junction contained 9 bases not matched to a gene. The CDR3 loop spans 16 amino acids. CDR3 coding DNA: TGTGCCAGCAGCTCGGCGGGCAGGGGGCGAAACACTGAAGCTTTCTTT. Residues: CASSSAGRGRNTEAFF.

This rearrangement joins TRBV27 to TRBJ2-1; D is undetermined. V gave up 7 bases and J gave up 7 bases, with 8 bases separating them. CDR3 length: 11 residues. Germline CDR1 and CDR2: MNHEY and SMNVEV (reference sequence). This chain's CDR3 is CASNLGNEQFF. The CDR3 DNA reads TGTGCCAGCAATTTGGGGAATGAGCAGTTCTTC.

The V gene is TRBV4-1, the J gene TRBJ1-4, with D hard to call. CDR1 is MGHRA and CDR2 is YSYEKL in the germline V gene. This CDR3 comprises 16 residues. The ends were cut back, 3 bases at V and 3 bases at J, with 14 bases in the middle. This CDR3 reads CASSQVQTGSNEKLFF. As DNA, the CDR3 is TGCGCCAGCAGCCAGGTTCAAACCGGGTCTAATGAAAAACTGTTTTTT.

This chain uses TRBV2 with TRBJ2-2; maybe TRBD2 (5 bases). V was shortened by 0 bases and J by 5 bases, with 16 bases between the two germline ends. CDR1 is SNHLY and CDR2 is FYNNEI in the germline V gene. This CDR3 contains 17 residues. The CDR3: CASSEALSSRRTGELFF. DNA for the CDR3: TGTGCCAGCAGTGAAGCGCTTTCTAGCAGGAGGACCGGGGAGCTGTTTTTT.

This chain joins TRBV19 and TRBJ2-5; TRBD2 agrees at 7 bases. CDR1 is LNHDA and CDR2 is SQIVND in the germline V gene (reference sequence). CDR3 length: 15 amino acids. The V gene end was trimmed by 7 bases and the J gene end by 4 bases; junction bases not matched to a gene: 12. CDR3 in amino acids: CASTPFSGGGETQYF. The CDR3 nucleotides are TGTGCCAGTACCCCCTTTTCGGGAGGAGGAGAGACCCAGTACTTC.

The genes are TRBV5-1 and TRBJ2-7; 7 nucleotides agree with TRBD2. Germline CDR1 reads SGHRS; CDR2 reads YFSETQ. This CDR3 is built from 16 residues. Trimming removed 0 bases from V and 1 base from J; junction bases left unmatched: 7. In DNA, the CDR3 is TGCGCCAGCAGCTTGGAGGGAGGGGTACTGTCCTACGAGCAGTACTTC. It codes for CASSLEGGVLSYEQYF.

This clone appeared once. The chain uses TRBV5-4 and TRBJ1-5, with a possible D match to TRBD1 (5 bases). The CDR3 contains 13 residues. The V and J ends lost 4 bases and 5 bases respectively, with 10 bases between them. Looked up from germline, CDR1 is SGHNT and CDR2 is YYREEE (reference sequence). The CDR3 sequence: CASSLREDQPQHF. The CDR3 bases are TGTGCCAGCAGCCTCAGGGAGGATCAGCCCCAGCATTTT.

V gene TRBV19 combines with J gene TRBJ2-3; 13 bases are shared with TRBD2. V lost 8 bases and J lost 4; bases outside the gene matches: 6. The CDR3 loop spans 15 amino acids. The germline gives CDR1 LNHDA, CDR2 SQIVND (reference sequence). The CDR3 nucleotides read TGTGCCAGTCAGACCGGGACTAGCGGGGCAGATACGCAGTATTTT. Its translation: CASQTGTSGADTQYF. Based on the CDR3 plus reference TRBV19 and TRBJ2-3, the full variable domain is DGGITQSPKYLFRKEGQNVTLSCEQNLNHDAMYWYRQDPGQGLRLIYYSQIVNDFQKGDIAEGYSVSREKKESFPLTVTSAQKNPTAFYLCASQTGTSGADTQYFGPGTRLTVL.

This chain connects TRBV27 to TRBJ1-4; no firm D call. The CDR3 contains 11 residues. V lost 2 bases, J lost 7 bases, and 2 bases lay in between. Germline V CDR1 and CDR2: MNHEY, SMNVEV (reference sequence). CDR3 sequence: CASSLGEKLFF. In DNA form, the CDR3 reads TGTGCCAGCAGTTTAGGTGAAAAACTGTTTTTT.

The CDR3 DNA follows: TGTGCCATCAGTGATCTGAGGGAGCGGGGCTACACCTTC. It codes for CAISDLRERGYTF. The chain couples TRBV10-3 to TRBJ1-2; D call uncertain. V lost 3 bases and J 8 bases, leaving 13 bases between the germline ends. This CDR3 region has 13 residues. The V gene's germline CDR1 is ENHRY and CDR2 SYGVKD.